This T cell receptor beta chain was found in a study of T cells in Graves' hyperthyroidism and ophthalmopathy. Study context: Blood was drawn when the patient was first diagnosed and still untreated.

J was trimmed by 2 bases and V by 4 bases; bases with no gene match: 1. The CDR3 contains 15 residues. Germline lookup yields CDR1 LGHDT and CDR2 YNNKEL (reference sequence). The TCR beta CDR3 regions underwent amplification using RNA transcripts as the source. First-round RT-PCR targeting the TCR CDR3 was performed with the HTBI primer set. MiXCR, run by TCRdb on the multiplex PCR reads, gives a single entry per CDR3 protein. The sample holds fewer than 600,000 distinct CDR3 sequences; 14% are singletons and the top ten take approximately 14%. At least ten counts were recorded for this clonotype. Its antigen is unidentified. General study points: Ophthalmopathy onset followed model prediction by a median about seven months. Most thyroid clonotypes that were expanded above 0.001 also turned up in blood.

The authors took PBMCs from over 8.5 ml fresh peripheral blood. The sequence was collected from a middle-aged woman with Graves' hyperthyroidism. The specimen was blood. V usage is TRBV3-1 and J usage is TRBJ2-2; 10 nucleotides match TRBD2. In DNA, the CDR3 is TGTGCCAGCAGCCGGACTAGCGGTAACACCGGGGAGCTGTTTTTT. It translates to CASSRTSGNTGELFF.